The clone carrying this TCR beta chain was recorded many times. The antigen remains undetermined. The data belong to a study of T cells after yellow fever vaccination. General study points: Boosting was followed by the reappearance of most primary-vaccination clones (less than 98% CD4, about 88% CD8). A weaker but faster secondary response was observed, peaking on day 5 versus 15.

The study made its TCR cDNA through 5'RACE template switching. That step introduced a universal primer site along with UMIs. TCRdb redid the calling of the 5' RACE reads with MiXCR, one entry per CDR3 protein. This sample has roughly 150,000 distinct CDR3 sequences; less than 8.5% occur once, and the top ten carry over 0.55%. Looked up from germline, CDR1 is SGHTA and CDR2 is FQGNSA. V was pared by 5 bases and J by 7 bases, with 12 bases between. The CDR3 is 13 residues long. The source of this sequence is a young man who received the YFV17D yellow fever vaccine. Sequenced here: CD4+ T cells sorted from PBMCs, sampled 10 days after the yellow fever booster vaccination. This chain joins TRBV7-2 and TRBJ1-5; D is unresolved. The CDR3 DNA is TGTGCCAGCAGCCCCATTGCGGCCCAGCCCCAGCATTTT. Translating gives CASSPIAAQPQHF.